This T cell receptor beta chain originates from a study of shared clonotypes between healthy human individuals. Some clones are missing from TCRdb's copy, which holds only in-frame ones; the method was immunoSEQ multiplex PCR. The sample lists approximately 2,300,000 clones, about nine tenths seen once, with roughly 0.34% in the top ten. All of the donors resided in Nashville, Tennessee, and each was a Caucasian adult. In germline, CDR1 is MDHEN, CDR2 SYDVKM. V lost 1 base to trimming and J lost 11 bases, with 17 bases between them. The CDR3 has 14 amino acids. With respect to this clone: The antigen remains unidentified.

Whole-study findings and limits: Non-shared clonotypes displayed generation probabilities falling below those of clonotypes present in all four donors.

This receptor was obtained from a man between 18 and 35 years old in good health. Some clones in this sample may be carry-over from other donors' samples. The chain links TRBV28 to TRBJ1-1, with TRBD1 as a possible D gene (6 bases). The material sequenced was naive CD4+ T cells from PBMCs. Subset of the sample: CD45RA+ positively selected. As DNA, the CDR3 is TGTGCCAGCAGTTTATCTCGGGTAGGGGGTACGGCTTTCTTT. The encoded protein is CASSLSRVGGTAFF.